Shown below are 10 T cell receptor beta chains from a single sample sequenced in a study of STAT5B mutations in CD4+ large granular lymphocyte leukemia. The repertoire was sequenced with immunoSEQ multiplex PCR; TCRdb's copy has only in-frame clones and lacks some. This sample has about 20,000 clones, with 78% found just once. Sequencing used CD4+ T cells from blood buffy coats. The receptors here all came from a human donor in good health.

The rearrangement uses TRBV7-2 and TRBJ1-6; D is uncertain. Between the trimmed V and J ends, which lost 2 bases and 5 bases, there was a span of 7 bases. The CDR3 runs 14 residues. The germline V gene encodes CDR1 SGHTA and CDR2 FQGNSA. CDR3 DNA: TGTGCCAGCAGCTTAAAACGGGATAATTCACCCCTCCACTTT. This encodes CASSLKRDNSPLHF. Based on the CDR3 plus reference TRBV7-2 and TRBJ1-6, the full variable domain is GAGVSQSPSNKVTEKGKDVELRCDPISGHTALYWYRQSLGQGLEFLIYFQGNSAPDKSGLPSDRFSAERTGGSVSTLTIQRTQQEDSAVYLCASSLKRDNSPLHFGNGTRLTVT.

The chain links TRBV9 to TRBJ2-5, with D unclear. This CDR3 comprises 16 residues. In germline, CDR1 is SGDLS, CDR2 YYNGEE. Trimming removed 4 bases at V and 2 bases at J, with 18 bases between. The CDR3 sequence: CASSPLSEPLQETQYF. CDR3 nucleotide sequence: TGTGCCAGCAGCCCCCTCTCGGAACCCCTACAAGAGACCCAGTACTTC.

The chain combines TRBV30 with TRBJ1-2; a weak D match, TRBD1 (5 bases). CDR3 size: 11 residues. Germline-derived CDR1 and CDR2 are GTSNPN and SVGIG (reference sequence). Trimming took 7 bases from V and 7 from J, leaving 13 bases between them. DNA for the CDR3: TGTGCCTCTCACCGGGGGAGTGGCTACACCTTC. This encodes CASHRGSGYTF. The complete variable domain, with remaining parts taken from reference TRBV30 and TRBJ1-2, reads SQTIHQWPATLVQPVGSPLSLECTVEGTSNPNLYWYRQAAGRGLQLLFYSVGIGQISSEVPQNLSASRPQDRQFILSSKKLLLSDSGFYLCASHRGSGYTFGSGTRLTVV.

The chain recombines TRBV2 with TRBJ1-2, with TRBD1 matching over 9 bases. Germline V gene lookup returns CDR1 SNHLY and CDR2 FYNNEI. The CDR3 is made up of 12 amino acids. Germline trimming cut 7 bases from V and 7 bases from J; bases unmatched to any gene: 4. CDR3 sequence (DNA): TGTGCCAGCACCCTGGACAGGGGTGGCTACACCTTC. Translating it yields CASTLDRGGYTF.

The gene calls are TRBV9 and TRBJ2-1; 12 nucleotides match TRBD2. The CDR3 covers 15 residues. Per the germline V gene, CDR1 is SGDLS and CDR2 is YYNGEE. Germline trimming cut 2 bases from V and 8 bases from J; bases unmatched to any gene: 5. For the CDR3, the DNA is TGTGCCAGCAGCGTCGGACTAGCGGGGAATTATGAGCAGTTCTTC. Translating gives CASSVGLAGNYEQFF.

This chain connects TRBV4-2 to TRBJ2-5; D is perhaps TRBD1 (5 bases). The CDR3 has 16 residues. Between the trimmed V and J ends, which lost 3 bases and 5 bases, there was a span of 19 bases. Germline CDR1 LGHNA, CDR2 YNFKEQ. DNA for the CDR3: TGTGCCAGCAGCCAGGCTGTAGGCCAGGGTTATGAGACCCAGTACTTC. It encodes CASSQAVGQGYETQYF.

The rearrangement links TRBV7-9 to TRBJ1-2; the D gene is possibly TRBD1 (5 bases). Germline V gene sequence: CDR1 SEHNR, CDR2 FQNEAQ (reference sequence). V dropped 10 bases and J dropped 4 bases, with 22 bases sitting between them. This CDR3 has 15 amino acids. CDR3 DNA: TGTGCCACGGAGGGGCCTGGGGGGATTGGCTATGGCTACACCTTC. Amino acids: CATEGPGGIGYGYTF.

The chain carries TRBV27 and TRBJ2-3; 10 positions agree with TRBD2. CDR3 length equals 16 residues. The V gene's germline CDR1 is MNHEY and CDR2 SMNVEV (reference sequence). With V trimmed by 3 bases and J by 2 bases, 5 bases remained unmatched. CDR3 DNA sequence: TGTGCCAGCAGTTTGTATCTAGCGGGGGTCACAGATACGCAGTATTTT. This codes for CASSLYLAGVTDTQYF.

J is TRBJ2-2 and V is TRBV7-3; weak D call: TRBD1 (5 bases). V lost 6 bases and J lost 2, with 16 bases in between. This CDR3 contains 16 residues. Looked up from germline, CDR1 is SGHTA and CDR2 is FQGTGA. The CDR3 DNA reads as TGTGCCAGCAGTTTAGGATGGCAGGGTAACACCGGGGAGCTGTTTTTT. Translated, it gives CASSLGWQGNTGELFF.

This chain's CDR3 is CASSPPGTDTQYF. The CDR3 nucleotides are TGTGCCAGCTCACCACCTGGGACAGATACGCAGTATTTT. The gene calls are TRBV18 and TRBJ2-3; the D is unclear. The V end lost 0 bases, the J end lost 3 bases, and 4 bases lay between the germline ends. The CDR3 is 13 amino acids. CDR1 KGHSH and CDR2 LQKENI come from the germline V gene.